This T cell receptor beta chain was captured in a study of cytomegalovirus exposure and HLA in healthy donors. Comment on this clone: Its antigen is as yet unknown.

PCR primers comprised 60 Vbeta and 13 Jbeta primers. TCRdb keeps only in-frame clones here, not all; method: immunoSEQ multiplex PCR. The sample holds 100,000 to 150,000 clones, 75% to 85% seen once. This CDR3 has 15 amino acids. The germline V and J ends were trimmed by 5 bases and 3 bases, with 16 bases remaining between them. The germline gives CDR1 SGHTA, CDR2 FQGNSA. Among the donors, all were healthy bone marrow donors. General study results and limits: Sequencing artifact likely explains a cluster of highly shared sequence variants. Researchers counted 164 TCR beta chains as cytomegalovirus-associated.

The chain couples TRBV7-2 to TRBJ1-2; D is possibly TRBD1 (6 bases). The receptor was derived from a young man in good health and CMV-seropositive. The sequenced sample was PBMCs. The DNA of the CDR3 is TGTGCCAGCAGCACGCACAGGGTCCCGGACTATGGCTACACCTTC. Its translation is CASSTHRVPDYGYTF.